This TCR beta chain was found in a study of cytomegalovirus exposure and HLA in healthy donors. Some clones are missing from TCRdb's copy, which holds only in-frame ones; the method was immunoSEQ multiplex PCR. Seen here are about 160,000 clones, roughly 91% observed once, and the top ten hold almost 3%. V was shortened by 3 bases and J by 4 bases, with 11 bases between the two germline ends. CDR1 is KGHSH and CDR2 is LQKENI in the germline V gene. The CDR3 is made up of 14 amino acids. The chain carries TRBV18 and TRBJ2-3, with a weak D call TRBD1 (5 bases). Specimen: PBMCs. This clonotype was sampled from a man aged 18 to 30 in good health and CMV-seronegative. For the CDR3, the DNA is TGTGCCAGCTCACCGAGGCAGGGATCAGATACGCAGTATTTT. Amino acid sequence: CASSPRQGSDTQYF.